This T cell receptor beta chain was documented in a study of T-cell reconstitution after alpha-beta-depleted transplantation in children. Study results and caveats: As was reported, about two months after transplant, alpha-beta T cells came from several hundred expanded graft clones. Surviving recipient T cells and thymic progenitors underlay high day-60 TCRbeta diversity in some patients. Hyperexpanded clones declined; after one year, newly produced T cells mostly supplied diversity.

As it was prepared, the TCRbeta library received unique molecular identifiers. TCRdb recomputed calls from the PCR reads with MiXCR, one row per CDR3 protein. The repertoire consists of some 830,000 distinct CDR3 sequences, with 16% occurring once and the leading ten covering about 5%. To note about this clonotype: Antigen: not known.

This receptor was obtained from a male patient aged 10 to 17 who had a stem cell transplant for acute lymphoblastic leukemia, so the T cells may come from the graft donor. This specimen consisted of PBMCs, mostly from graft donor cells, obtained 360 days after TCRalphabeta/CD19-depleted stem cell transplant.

The CDR3 spells CASSPQTSADTQYF. In DNA, the CDR3 is TGCGCCAGCAGCCCTCAGACTAGCGCAGATACGCAGTATTTT. The chain employs TRBV5-1 and TRBJ2-3; 8 positions match TRBD2. The germline V gene encodes CDR1 SGHRS and CDR2 YFSETQ. V gave up 4 bases and J gave up 4 bases; unmatched junction bases: 5. The CDR3 is 14 amino acids.